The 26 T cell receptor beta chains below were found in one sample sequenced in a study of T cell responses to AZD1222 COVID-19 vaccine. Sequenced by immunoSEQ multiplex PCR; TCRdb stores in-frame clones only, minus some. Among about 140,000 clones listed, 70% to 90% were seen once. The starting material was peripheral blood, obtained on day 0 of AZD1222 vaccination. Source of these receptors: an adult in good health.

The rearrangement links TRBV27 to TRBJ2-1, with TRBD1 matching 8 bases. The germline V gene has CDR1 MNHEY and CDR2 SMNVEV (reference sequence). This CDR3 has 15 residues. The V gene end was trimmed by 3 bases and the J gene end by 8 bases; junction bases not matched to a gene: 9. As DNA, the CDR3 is TGTGCCAGCAGTTTCGGCCGGACAGGGAGGTATGAGCAGTTCTTC. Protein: CASSFGRTGRYEQFF.

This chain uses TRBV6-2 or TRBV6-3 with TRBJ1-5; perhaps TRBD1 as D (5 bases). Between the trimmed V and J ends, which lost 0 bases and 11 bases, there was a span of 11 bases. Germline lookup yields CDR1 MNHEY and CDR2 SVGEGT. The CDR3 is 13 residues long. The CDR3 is CASSYSEAGAQHF. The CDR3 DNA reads TGTGCCAGCAGTTACTCTGAAGCGGGGGCCCAGCATTTT.

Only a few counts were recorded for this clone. The CDR3 DNA is TGTGCCAGCAGTACTAATCCCGGACTAGCGAAGTACGAGCAGTACTTC. Protein: CASSTNPGLAKYEQYF. The chain joins TRBV6-6 to TRBJ2-7; 9 bases agree with TRBD2. The CDR3 consists of 16 residues. The J segment lost 4 bases and the V segment lost 5 bases, leaving 12 bases of the junction unmatched. Germline-derived CDR1 and CDR2 are MNHNY and SVGAGI (reference sequence).

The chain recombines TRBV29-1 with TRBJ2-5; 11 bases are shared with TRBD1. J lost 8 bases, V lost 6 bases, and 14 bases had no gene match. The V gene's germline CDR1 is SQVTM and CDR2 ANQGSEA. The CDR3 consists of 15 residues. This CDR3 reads CSVIGTGGSRGTQYF. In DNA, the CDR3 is TGCAGCGTCATAGGGACAGGGGGGTCTAGGGGAACCCAGTACTTC.

The CDR3 reads CASSHFRTGSAGELFF. The CDR3 DNA is TGCGCCAGCAGCCACTTCAGGACAGGGTCCGCCGGGGAGCTGTTTTTT. The chain uses TRBV5-1 and TRBJ2-2; 8 bases are a match to TRBD1. CDR3 length: 16 residues. Germline-derived CDR1 and CDR2 are SGHRS and YFSETQ. Germline trimming cut 4 bases from V and 6 bases from J; bases unmatched to any gene: 11.

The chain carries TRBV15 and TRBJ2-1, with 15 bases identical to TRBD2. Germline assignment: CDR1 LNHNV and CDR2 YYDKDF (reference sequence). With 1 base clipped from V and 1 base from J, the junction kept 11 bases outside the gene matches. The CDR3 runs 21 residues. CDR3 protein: CATSRAFGGLAGGPSYNEQFF. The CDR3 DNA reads TGTGCCACCAGCAGAGCCTTTGGGGGACTAGCGGGAGGCCCATCCTACAATGAGCAGTTCTTC.

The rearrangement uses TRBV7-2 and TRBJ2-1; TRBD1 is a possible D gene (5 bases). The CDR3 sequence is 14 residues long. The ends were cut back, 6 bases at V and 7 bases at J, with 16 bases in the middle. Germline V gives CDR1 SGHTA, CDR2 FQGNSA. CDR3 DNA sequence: TGTGCCAGCAGGCTCCAAGGGGTTTGGAATGAGCAGTTCTTC. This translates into CASRLQGVWNEQFF. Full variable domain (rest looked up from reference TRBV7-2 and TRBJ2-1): GAGVSQSPSNKVTEKGKDVELRCDPISGHTALYWYRQSLGQGLEFLIYFQGNSAPDKSGLPSDRFSAERTGGSVSTLTIQRTQQEDSAVYLCASRLQGVWNEQFFGPGTRLTVL.

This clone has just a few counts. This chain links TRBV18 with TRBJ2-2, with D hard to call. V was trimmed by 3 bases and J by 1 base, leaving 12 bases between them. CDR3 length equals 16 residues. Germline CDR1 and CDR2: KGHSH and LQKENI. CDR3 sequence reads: CASSPGMALNTGELFF. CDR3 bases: TGTGCCAGCTCACCGGGGATGGCCCTGAACACCGGGGAGCTGTTTTTT.

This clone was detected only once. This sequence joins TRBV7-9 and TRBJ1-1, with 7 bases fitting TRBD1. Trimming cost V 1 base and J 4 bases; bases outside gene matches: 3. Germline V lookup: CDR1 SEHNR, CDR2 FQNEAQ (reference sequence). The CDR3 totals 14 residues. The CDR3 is CASSLGGTATEAFF. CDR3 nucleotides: TGTGCCAGCAGCTTAGGGGGGACAGCCACTGAAGCTTTCTTT.

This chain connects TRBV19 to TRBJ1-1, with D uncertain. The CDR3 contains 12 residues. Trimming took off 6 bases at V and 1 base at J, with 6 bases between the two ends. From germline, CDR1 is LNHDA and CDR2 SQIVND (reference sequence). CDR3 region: CASRWGNTEAFF. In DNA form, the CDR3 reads TGTGCCAGTAGGTGGGGGAACACTGAAGCTTTCTTT.

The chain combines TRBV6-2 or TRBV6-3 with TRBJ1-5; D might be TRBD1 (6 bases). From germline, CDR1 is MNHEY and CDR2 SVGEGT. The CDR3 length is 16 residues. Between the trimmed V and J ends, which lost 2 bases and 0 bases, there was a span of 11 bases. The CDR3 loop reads CASSYHQGHSNQPQHF. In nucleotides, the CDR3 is TGTGCCAGCAGTTACCACCAGGGACATAGCAATCAGCCCCAGCATTTT.

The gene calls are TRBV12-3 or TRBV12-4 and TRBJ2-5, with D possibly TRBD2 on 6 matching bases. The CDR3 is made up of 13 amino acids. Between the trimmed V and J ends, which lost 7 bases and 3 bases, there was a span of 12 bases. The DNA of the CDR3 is TGTGCCAGCACCCGTACGGGGGAAGAGACCCAGTACTTC. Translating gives CASTRTGEETQYF.

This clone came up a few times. The CDR3 region is CASSLGLLGQNNSPLHF. CDR3 nucleotides: TGCGCCAGCAGCCTAGGACTCTTGGGGCAGAATAATTCACCCCTCCACTTT. The chain employs TRBV4-3 and TRBJ1-6, with D perhaps TRBD1 (5 bases). The germline V gene encodes CDR1 LGHNA and CDR2 YSLEER. CDR3 length: 17 residues. V was shortened by 4 bases and J by 5 bases, with 18 bases between the two germline ends.

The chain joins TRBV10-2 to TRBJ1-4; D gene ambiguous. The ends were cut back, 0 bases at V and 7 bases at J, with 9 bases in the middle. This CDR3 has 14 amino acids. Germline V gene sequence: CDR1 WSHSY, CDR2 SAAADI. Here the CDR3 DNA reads TGCGCCAGCAGTGAGTCCTGGGTTCGTGAAAAACTGTTTTTT. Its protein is CASSESWVREKLFF.

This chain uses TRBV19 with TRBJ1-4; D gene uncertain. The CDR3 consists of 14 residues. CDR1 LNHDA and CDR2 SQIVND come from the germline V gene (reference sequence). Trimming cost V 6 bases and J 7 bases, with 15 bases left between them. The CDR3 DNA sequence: TGTGCCAGTAGACTCTCGCGGGAGGGTGAAAAACTGTTTTTT. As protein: CASRLSREGEKLFF.

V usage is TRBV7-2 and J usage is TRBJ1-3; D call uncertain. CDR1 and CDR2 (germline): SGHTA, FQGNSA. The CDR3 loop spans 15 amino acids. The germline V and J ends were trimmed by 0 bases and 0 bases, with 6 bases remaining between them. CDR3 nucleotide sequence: TGTGCCAGCAGCTTAGCCCTCGACTCTGGAAACACCATATATTTT. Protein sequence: CASSLALDSGNTIYF.

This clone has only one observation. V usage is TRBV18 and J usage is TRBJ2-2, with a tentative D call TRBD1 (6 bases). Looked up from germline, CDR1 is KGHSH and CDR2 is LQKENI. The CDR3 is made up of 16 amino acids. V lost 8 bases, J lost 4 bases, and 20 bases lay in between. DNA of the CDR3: TGTGCCAGCAAACCGCCCCTCCAGGGGCCCACCGGGGAGCTGTTTTTT. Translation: CASKPPLQGPTGELFF.

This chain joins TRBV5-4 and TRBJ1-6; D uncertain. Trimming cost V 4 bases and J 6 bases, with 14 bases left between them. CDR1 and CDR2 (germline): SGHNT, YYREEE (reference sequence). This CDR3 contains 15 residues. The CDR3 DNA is TGTGCCAGCAGCATGATGGGTTCGGGTAATTCACCCCTCCACTTT. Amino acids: CASSMMGSGNSPLHF. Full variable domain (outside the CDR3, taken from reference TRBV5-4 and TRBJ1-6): ETGVTQSPTHLIKTRGQQVTLRCSSQSGHNTVSWYQQALGQGPQFIFQYYREEENGRGNFPPRFSGLQFPNYSSELNVNALELDDSALYLCASSMMGSGNSPLHFGNGTRLTVT.

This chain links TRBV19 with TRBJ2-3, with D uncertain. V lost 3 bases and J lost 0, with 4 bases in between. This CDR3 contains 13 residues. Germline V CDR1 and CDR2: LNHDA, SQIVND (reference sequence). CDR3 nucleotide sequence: TGTGCCAGTAGTATTGGCAGCACAGATACGCAGTATTTT. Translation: CASSIGSTDTQYF.

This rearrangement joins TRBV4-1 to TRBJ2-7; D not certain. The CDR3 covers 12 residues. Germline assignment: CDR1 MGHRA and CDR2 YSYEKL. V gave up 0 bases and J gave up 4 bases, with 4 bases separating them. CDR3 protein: CASSQDGYEQYF. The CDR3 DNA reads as TGCGCCAGCAGCCAAGATGGGTACGAGCAGTACTTC.

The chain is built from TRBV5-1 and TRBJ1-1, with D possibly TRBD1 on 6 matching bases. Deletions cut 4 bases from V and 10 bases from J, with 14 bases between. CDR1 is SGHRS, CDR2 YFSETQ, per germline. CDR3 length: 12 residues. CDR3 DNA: TGCGCCAGCAGCGGAACAGGGATCGGAGCTTTCTTT. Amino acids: CASSGTGIGAFF.

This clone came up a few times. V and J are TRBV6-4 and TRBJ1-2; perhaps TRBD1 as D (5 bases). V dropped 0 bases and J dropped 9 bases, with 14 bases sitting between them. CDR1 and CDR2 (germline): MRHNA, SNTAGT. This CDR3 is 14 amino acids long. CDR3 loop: CASSDSSRRGRYTF. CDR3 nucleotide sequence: TGTGCCAGCAGTGACTCCAGCCGCCGGGGCCGCTACACCTTC.

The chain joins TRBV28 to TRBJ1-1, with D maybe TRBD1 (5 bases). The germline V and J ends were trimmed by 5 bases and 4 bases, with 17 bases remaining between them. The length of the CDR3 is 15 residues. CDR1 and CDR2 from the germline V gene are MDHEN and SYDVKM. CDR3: CASSRGALMSTEAFF. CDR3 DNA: TGTGCCAGCAGTCGAGGGGCCCTGATGAGCACTGAAGCTTTCTTT.

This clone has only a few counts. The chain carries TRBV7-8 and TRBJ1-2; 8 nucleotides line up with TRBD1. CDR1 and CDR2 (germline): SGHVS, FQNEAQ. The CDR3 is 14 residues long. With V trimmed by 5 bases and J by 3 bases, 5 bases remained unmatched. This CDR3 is CASSLQGADYGYTF. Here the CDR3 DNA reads TGTGCCAGCAGCCTCCAGGGGGCTGACTATGGCTACACCTTC.

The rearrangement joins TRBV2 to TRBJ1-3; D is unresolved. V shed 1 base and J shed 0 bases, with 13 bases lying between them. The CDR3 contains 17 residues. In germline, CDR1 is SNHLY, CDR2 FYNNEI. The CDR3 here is CASSEESRRVSGNTIYF. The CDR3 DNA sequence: TGTGCCAGCAGTGAAGAATCCAGGAGGGTCTCTGGAAACACCATATATTTT.

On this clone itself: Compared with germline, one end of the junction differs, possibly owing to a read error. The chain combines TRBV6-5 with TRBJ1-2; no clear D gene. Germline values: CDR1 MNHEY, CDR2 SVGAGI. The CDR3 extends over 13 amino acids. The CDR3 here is CASSDSPGYGYTF. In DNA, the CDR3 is TGTGCCAGCAGTGACTCGCCAGGCTATGGCTACACCTTC.